This T cell receptor (beta chain) was captured in a study of blood T cell repertoires in COVID-19. Study details: The United States, Italy and Spain supplied acute and convalescent COVID-19 samples.

Data came from immunoSEQ multiplex PCR; TCRdb stores just in-frame clones and leaves some out. The data contain around 68,000 clones, 88% of them singletons. This CDR3 comprises 13 residues. The V gene's germline CDR1 is MNHNY and CDR2 SVGAGI (reference sequence). Trimming took off 0 bases at V and 2 bases at J, with 5 bases between the two ends. The rearrangement uses TRBV6-6 and TRBJ2-7; D is unresolved. The sample comprised peripheral blood. This receptor was identified in a human donor in a cohort sampled during active COVID-19. CDR3 bases: TGTGCCAGCAGTTACTCACTGACCTACGAGCAGTACTTC. It translates to CASSYSLTYEQYF.